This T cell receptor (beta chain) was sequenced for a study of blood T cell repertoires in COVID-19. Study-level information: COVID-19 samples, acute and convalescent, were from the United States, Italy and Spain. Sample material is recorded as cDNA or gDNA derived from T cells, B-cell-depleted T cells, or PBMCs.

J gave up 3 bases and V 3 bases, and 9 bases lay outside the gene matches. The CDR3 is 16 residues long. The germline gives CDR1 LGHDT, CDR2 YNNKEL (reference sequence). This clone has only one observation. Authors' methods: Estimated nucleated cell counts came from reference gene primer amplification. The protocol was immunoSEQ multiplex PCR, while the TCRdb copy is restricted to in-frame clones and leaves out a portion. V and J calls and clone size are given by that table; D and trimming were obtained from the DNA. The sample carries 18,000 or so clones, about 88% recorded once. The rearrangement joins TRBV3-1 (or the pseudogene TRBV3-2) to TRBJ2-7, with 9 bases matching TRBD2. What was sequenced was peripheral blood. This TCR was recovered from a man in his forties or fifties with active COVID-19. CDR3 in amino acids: CASSQDLAGKGYEQYF. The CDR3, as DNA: TGTGCCAGCAGCCAGGACCTAGCGGGAAAGGGCTACGAGCAGTACTTC.